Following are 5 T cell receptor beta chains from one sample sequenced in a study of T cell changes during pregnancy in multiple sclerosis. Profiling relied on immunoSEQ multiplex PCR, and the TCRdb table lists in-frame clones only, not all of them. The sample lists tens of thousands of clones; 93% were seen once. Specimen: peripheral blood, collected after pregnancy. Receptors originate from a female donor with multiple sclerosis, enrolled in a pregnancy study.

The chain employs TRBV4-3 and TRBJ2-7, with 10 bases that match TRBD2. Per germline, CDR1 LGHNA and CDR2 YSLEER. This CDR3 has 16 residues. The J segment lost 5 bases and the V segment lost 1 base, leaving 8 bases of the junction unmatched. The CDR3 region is CASSQAGAGGPHEQYF. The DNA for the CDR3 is TGCGCCAGCAGCCAAGCGGGAGCGGGAGGGCCGCACGAGCAGTACTTC.

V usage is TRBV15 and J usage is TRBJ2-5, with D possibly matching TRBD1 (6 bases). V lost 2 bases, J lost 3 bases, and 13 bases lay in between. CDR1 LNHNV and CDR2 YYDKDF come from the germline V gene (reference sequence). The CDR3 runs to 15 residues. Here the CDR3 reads CATSRRSAGEETQYF. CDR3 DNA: TGTGCCACCAGCAGACGATCCGCAGGGGAAGAGACCCAGTACTTC.

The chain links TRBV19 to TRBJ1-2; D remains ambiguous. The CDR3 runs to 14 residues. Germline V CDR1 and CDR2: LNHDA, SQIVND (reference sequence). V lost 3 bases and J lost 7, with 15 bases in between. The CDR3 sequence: CASSITGGTVGYTF. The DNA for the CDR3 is TGTGCCAGTAGTATTACTGGTGGTACCGTTGGCTACACCTTC.

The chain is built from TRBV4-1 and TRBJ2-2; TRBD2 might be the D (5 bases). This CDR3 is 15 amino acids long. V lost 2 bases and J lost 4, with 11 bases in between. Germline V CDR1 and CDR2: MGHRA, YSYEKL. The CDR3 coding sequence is TGCGCCAGCAGCCAATATGAGGGAAGCACCGGGGAGCTGTTTTTT. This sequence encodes CASSQYEGSTGELFF.

The CDR3 coding sequence is TGCGCCAGCAGCTCCCCTAGCGGGAGAGCTGGAAATGAGCAGTTCTTC. This translates into CASSSPSGRAGNEQFF. The V and J genes are TRBV5-1 and TRBJ2-1; 10 nucleotides align to TRBD2. The V gene end was trimmed by 3 bases and the J gene end by 7 bases; junction bases not matched to a gene: 10. The CDR3 covers 16 residues. CDR1 and CDR2 from the germline V gene are SGHRS and YFSETQ.